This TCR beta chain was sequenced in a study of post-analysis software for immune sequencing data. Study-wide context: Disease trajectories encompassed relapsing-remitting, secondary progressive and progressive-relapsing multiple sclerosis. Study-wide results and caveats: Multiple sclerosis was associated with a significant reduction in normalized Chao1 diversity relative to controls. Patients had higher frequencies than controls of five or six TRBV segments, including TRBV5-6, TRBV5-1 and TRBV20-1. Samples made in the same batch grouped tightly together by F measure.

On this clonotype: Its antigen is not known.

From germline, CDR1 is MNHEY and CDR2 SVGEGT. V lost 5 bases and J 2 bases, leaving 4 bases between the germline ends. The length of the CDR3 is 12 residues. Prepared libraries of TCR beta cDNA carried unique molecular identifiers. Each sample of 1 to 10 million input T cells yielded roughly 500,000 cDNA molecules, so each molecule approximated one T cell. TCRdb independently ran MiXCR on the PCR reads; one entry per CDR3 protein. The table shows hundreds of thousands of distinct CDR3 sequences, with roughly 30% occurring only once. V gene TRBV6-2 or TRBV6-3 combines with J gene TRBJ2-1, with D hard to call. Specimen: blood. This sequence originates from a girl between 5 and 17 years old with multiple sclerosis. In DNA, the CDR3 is TGTGCCAGCAGTCAGACCTACAATGAGCAGTTCTTC. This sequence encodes CASSQTYNEQFF.